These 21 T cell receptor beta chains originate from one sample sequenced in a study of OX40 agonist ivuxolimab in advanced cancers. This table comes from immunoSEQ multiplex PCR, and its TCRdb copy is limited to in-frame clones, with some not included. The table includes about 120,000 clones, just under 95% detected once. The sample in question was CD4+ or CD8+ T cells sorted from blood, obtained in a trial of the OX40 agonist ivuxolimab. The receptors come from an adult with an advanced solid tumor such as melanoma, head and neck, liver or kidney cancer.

The CDR3, as DNA: TGTGCCAGCAGCTTAAAAAAAGGGGACTTGGACACTGAAGCTTTCTTT. Amino acids: CASSLKKGDLDTEAFF. The chain combines TRBV5-4 with TRBJ1-1; perhaps TRBD1 as D (5 bases). CDR3 size: 16 residues. V lost 2 bases and J 3 bases, leaving 17 bases between the germline ends. From germline, CDR1 is SGHNT and CDR2 YYREEE (reference sequence).

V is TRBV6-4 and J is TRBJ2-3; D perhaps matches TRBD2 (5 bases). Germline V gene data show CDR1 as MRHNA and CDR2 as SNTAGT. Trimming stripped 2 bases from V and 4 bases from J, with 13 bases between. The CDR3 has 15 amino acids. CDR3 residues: CASSDPGVSPDTQYF. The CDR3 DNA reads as TGTGCCAGCAGTGACCCCGGGGTGTCTCCAGATACGCAGTATTTT.

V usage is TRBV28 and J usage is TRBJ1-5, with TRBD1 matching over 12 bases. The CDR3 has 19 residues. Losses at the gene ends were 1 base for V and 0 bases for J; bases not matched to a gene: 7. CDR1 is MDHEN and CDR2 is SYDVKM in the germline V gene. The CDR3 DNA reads TGTGCCAGCAGTTTATCCGGGACAGGGGGCTTAATTAGCAATCAGCCCCAGCATTTT. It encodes CASSLSGTGGLISNQPQHF. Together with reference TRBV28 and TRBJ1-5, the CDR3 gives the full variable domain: DVKVTQSSRYLVKRTGEKVFLECVQDMDHENMFWYRQDPGLGLRLIYFSYDVKMKEKGDIPEGYSVSREKKERFSLILESASTNQTSMYLCASSLSGTGGLISNQPQHFGDGTRLSIL.

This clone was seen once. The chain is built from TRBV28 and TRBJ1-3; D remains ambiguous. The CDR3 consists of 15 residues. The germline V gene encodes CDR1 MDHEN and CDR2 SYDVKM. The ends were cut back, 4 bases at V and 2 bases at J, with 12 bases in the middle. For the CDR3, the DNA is TGTGCCAGCAGTTGGATCGGGAAGGCTGGAAACACCATATATTTT. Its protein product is CASSWIGKAGNTIYF.

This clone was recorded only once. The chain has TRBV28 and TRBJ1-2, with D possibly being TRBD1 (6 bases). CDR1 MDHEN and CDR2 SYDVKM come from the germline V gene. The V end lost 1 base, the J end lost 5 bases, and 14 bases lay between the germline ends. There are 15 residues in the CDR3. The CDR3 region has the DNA TGTGCCAGCAGTTTATATGGAGGGGGACCATATGGCTACACCTTC. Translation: CASSLYGGGPYGYTF.

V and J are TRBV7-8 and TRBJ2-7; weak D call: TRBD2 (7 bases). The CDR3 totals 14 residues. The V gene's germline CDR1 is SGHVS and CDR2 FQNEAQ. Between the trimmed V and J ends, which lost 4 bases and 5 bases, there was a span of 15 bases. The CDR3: CASSSERGGDEQYF. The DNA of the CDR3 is TGTGCCAGCAGCTCAGAAAGGGGGGGGGACGAGCAGTACTTC.

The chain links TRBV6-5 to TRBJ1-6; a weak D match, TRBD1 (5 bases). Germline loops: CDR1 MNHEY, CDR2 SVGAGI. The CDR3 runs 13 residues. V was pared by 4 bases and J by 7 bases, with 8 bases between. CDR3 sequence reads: CASSFDSNSPLHF. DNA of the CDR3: TGTGCCAGCAGTTTCGACAGCAATTCACCCCTCCACTTT.

The CDR3 region is CASTSGLGSGKLFF. The CDR3 region has the DNA TGTGCCTCTACTTCGGGACTTGGGTCCGGGAAACTGTTTTTT. The chain carries TRBV9 and TRBJ1-4; D may be TRBD1 (5 bases). Germline values: CDR1 SGDLS, CDR2 YYNGEE. CDR3 length: 14 amino acids. The V and J ends lost 10 bases and 11 bases respectively, with 24 bases between them.

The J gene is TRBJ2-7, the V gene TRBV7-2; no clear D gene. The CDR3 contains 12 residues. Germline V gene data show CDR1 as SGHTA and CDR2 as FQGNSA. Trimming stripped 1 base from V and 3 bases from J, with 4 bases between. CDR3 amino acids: CASSLVSYEQYF. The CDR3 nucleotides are TGTGCCAGCAGCTTAGTCAGCTACGAGCAGTACTTC. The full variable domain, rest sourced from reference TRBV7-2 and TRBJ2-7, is GAGVSQSPSNKVTEKGKDVELRCDPISGHTALYWYRQSLGQGLEFLIYFQGNSAPDKSGLPSDRFSAERTGGSVSTLTIQRTQQEDSAVYLCASSLVSYEQYFGPGTRLTVT.

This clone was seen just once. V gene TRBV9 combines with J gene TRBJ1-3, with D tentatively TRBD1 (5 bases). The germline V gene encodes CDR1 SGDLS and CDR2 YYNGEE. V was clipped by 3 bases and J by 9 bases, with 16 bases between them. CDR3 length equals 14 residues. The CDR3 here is CASSEAPLGGTIYF. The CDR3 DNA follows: TGTGCCAGCAGCGAGGCCCCCCTCGGGGGCACCATATATTTT.

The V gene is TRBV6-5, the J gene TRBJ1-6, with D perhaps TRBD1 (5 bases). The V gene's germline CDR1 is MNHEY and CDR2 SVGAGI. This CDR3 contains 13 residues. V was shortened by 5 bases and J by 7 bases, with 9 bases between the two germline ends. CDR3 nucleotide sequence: TGTGCCAGCAGTCGGGACGGGAATTCACCCCTCCACTTT. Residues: CASSRDGNSPLHF.

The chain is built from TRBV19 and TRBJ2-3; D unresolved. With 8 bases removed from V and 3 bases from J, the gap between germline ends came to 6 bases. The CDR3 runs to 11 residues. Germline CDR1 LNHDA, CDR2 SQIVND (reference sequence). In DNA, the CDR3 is TGTGCCAGTTCCGTAACAGATACGCAGTATTTT. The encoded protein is CASSVTDTQYF. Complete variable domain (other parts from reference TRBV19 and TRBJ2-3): DGGITQSPKYLFRKEGQNVTLSCEQNLNHDAMYWYRQDPGQGLRLIYYSQIVNDFQKGDIAEGYSVSREKKESFPLTVTSAQKNPTAFYLCASSVTDTQYFGPGTRLTVL.

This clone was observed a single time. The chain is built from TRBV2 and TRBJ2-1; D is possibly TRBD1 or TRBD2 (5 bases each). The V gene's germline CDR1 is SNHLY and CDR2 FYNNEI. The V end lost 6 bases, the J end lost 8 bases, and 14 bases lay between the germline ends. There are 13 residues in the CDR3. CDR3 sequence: CASRGQRGHEQFF. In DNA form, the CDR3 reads TGTGCCAGCAGGGGCCAGAGGGGCCATGAGCAGTTCTTC.

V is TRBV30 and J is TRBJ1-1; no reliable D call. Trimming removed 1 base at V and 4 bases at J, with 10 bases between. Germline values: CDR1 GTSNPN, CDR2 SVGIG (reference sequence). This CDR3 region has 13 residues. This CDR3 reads CAWSGQRFTEAFF. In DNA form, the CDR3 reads TGTGCCTGGAGTGGTCAGCGATTCACTGAAGCTTTCTTT.

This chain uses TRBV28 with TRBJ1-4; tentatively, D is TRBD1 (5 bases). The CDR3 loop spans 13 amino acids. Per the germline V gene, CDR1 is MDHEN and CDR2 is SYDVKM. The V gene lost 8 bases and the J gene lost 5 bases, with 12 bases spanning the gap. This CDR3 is CASGFGGNEKLFF. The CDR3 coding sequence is TGTGCCAGCGGCTTCGGGGGAAATGAAAAACTGTTTTTT.

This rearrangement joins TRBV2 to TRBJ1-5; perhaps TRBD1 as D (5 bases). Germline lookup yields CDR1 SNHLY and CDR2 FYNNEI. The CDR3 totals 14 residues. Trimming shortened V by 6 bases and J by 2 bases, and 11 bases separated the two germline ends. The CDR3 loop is CASRFRERNQPQHF. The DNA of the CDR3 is TGTGCCAGCAGATTCAGGGAACGCAATCAGCCCCAGCATTTT. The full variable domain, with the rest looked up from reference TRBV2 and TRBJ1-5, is EPEVTQTPSHQVTQMGQEVILRCVPISNHLYFYWYRQILGQKVEFLVSFYNNEISEKSEIFDDQFSVERPDGSNFTLKIRSTKLEDSAMYFCASRFRERNQPQHFGDGTRLSIL.

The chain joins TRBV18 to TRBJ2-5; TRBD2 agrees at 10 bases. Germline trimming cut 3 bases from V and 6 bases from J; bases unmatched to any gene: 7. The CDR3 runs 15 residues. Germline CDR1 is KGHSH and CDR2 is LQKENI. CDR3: CASSPSGGAIKTQYF. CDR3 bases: TGTGCCAGCTCACCCAGCGGGGGGGCCATCAAGACCCAGTACTTC.

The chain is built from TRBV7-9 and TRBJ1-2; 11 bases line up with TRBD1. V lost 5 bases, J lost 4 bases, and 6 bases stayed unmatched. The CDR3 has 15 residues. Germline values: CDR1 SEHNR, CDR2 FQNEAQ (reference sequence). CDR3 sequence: CASSPPGQGGYGYTF. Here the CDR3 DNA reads TGTGCCAGCAGCCCCCCGGGACAGGGGGGCTATGGCTACACCTTC. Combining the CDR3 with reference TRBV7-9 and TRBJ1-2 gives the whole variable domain DTGVSQNPRHKITKRGQNVTFRCDPISEHNRLYWYRQTLGQGPEFLTYFQNEAQLEKSRLLSDRFSAERPKGSFSTLEIQRTEQGDSAMYLCASSPPGQGGYGYTFGSGTRLTVV.

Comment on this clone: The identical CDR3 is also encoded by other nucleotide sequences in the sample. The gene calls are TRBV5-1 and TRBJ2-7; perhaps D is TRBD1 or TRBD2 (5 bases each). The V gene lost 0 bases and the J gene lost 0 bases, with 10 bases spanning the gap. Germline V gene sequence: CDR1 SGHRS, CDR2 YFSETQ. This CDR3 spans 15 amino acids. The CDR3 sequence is CASSLDGTSSYEQYF. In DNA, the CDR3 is TGCGCCAGCAGCTTGGATGGGACCAGCTCCTACGAGCAGTACTTC.

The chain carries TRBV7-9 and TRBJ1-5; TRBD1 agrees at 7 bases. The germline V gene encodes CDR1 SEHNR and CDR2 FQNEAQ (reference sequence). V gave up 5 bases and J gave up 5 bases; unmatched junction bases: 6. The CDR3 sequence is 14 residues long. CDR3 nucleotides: TGTGCCAGCAGCCGACAGGGAAGTCATCAGCCCCAGCATTTT. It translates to CASSRQGSHQPQHF.

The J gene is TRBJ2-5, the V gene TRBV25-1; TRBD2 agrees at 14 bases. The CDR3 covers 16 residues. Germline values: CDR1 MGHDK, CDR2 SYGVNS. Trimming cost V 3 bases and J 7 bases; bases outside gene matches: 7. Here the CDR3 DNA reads TGTGCCAGCAGTGAGTCCGGGACTAGCGGGAGCGGGACCCAGTACTTC. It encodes CASSESGTSGSGTQYF.